This T cell receptor (beta chain) emerged from a study of shared clonotypes between healthy human individuals. Study-wide context: Contributing individuals were two females and a few males aged 18 to 49.

Measured with immunoSEQ multiplex PCR; TCRdb has only the in-frame clones, and not every one. The sample shows more than 2 million clones, approximately 96% of them seen only once. V was clipped by 5 bases and J by 0 bases, with 26 bases between them. This CDR3 comprises 19 residues. Germline-derived CDR1 and CDR2 are MNHEY and SMNVEV (reference sequence). Sequenced material: naive CD4+ T cells sorted from blood. The subset: CD45RA+ positively selected. This receptor was obtained from a man aged 18 to 30 in good health. V and J are TRBV27 and TRBJ2-7, with D perhaps matching TRBD1 or TRBD2 (6 bases each). In nucleotides, the CDR3 is TGTGCCAGCAGTCCCCTTCGGTGGGCGGCCGGGGGCCACTCCTACGAGCAGTACTTC. As protein: CASSPLRWAAGGHSYEQYF.